This T cell receptor (beta chain) originates from a study of T cells in Graves' hyperthyroidism and ophthalmopathy. Per the germline V gene, CDR1 is GTSNPN and CDR2 is SVGIG (reference sequence). The V end was cut by 2 bases, the J end by 2 bases, with 13 bases between. This CDR3 contains 15 residues. For ophthalmopathy patients, the Clinical Activity Score was at least 3 and the NOSPECS grade at least 4; duration was under 3 months. Diagnosis rested on symptoms, serum thyroxine and TRAb, thyroid ultrasound, and orbital computed tomography. From RNA transcripts, TCR beta CDR3 regions were amplified. First-round RT-PCR with HTBI primers amplified the TCR CDR3 region. TCRdb analysed the multiplex PCR reads with MiXCR anew, one entry per CDR3 protein. The table records hundreds of thousands of distinct CDR3 sequences, 15% to 20% of them present only once. The study, taken as a whole, reports: Most thyroid-expanded clonotypes above 0.001 were also found in blood. Progression to ophthalmopathy was predicted a median of 6.5 months early.

With respect to this clonotype: The antigen is undetermined.

The chain combines TRBV30 with TRBJ1-5; no definite D call. The sample was blood. The sequence was collected from a young woman with Graves' ophthalmopathy. CDR3 residues: CAWSPAGLGNQPQHF. CDR3 sequence (DNA): TGTGCCTGGAGTCCCGCCGGCCTGGGCAATCAGCCCCAGCATTTT.